This T cell receptor (beta chain) was observed in a study of T cell responses to AZD1222 COVID-19 vaccine. Study-level background: Whether given at about 4 or about 12 weeks, second doses were pooled.

Profiling relied on immunoSEQ multiplex PCR, and the TCRdb table lists in-frame clones only, not all of them. Counted here are 85,000 to 130,000 clones, about 93% occurring once; the ten biggest clones make up 4.5% to 5%. Worth noting for this clone: Its antigen remains unknown.

V gave up 5 bases and J gave up 3 bases, with 5 bases separating them. Germline CDR1 and CDR2: GTSNPN and SVGIG (reference sequence). CDR3 length: 11 residues. Notes on the study in general: Among the donors, most were white British and more were female, and clonal diversity was possibly underestimated.

Sequences were derived from peripheral blood, sampled on day 0 of AZD1222 vaccination. V and J are TRBV30 and TRBJ1-3; no firm D call. This clonotype was sampled from an adult in good health. This chain's CDR3 is CAWSIGNTIYF. CDR3 bases: TGTGCCTGGTCGATTGGAAACACCATATATTTT.